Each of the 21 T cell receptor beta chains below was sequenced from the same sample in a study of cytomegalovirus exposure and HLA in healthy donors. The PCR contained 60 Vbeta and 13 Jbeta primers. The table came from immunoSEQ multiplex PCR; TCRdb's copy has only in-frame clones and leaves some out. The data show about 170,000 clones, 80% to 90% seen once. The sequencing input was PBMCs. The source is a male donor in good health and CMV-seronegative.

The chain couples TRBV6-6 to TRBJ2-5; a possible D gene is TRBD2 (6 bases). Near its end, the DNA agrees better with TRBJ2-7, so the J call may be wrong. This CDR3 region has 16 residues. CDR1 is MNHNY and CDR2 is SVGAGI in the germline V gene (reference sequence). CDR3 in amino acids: CASSYSTGAPPYEQYF. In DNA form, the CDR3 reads TGTGCCAGCAGTTACTCAACGGGAGCCCCGCCCTACGAGCAGTACTTC.

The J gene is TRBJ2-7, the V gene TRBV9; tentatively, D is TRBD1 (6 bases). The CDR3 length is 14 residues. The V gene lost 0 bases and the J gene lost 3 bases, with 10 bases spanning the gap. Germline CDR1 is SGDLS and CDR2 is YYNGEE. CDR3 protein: CASSVGGPGYEQYF. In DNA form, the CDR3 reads TGTGCCAGCAGCGTAGGGGGGCCGGGCTACGAGCAGTACTTC.

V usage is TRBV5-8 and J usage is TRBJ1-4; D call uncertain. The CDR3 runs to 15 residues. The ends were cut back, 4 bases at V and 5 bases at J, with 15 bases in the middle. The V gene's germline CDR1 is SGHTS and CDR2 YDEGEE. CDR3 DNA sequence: TGTGCCAGCAGCCGCACTAGGCAGGAGAATGAAAAACTGTTTTTT. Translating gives CASSRTRQENEKLFF.

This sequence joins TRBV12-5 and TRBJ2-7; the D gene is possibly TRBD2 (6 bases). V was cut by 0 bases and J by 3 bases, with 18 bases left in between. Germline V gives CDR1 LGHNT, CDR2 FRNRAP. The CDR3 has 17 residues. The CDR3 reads CASGLVKERVKLYEQYF. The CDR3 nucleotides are TGTGCTAGTGGTTTGGTAAAGGAGCGGGTCAAGCTCTACGAGCAGTACTTC.

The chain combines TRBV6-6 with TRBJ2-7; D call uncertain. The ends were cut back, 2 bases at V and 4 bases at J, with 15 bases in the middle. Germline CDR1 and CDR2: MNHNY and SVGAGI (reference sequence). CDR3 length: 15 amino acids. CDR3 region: CASSYQTYDKYEQYF. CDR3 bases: TGTGCCAGCAGTTACCAAACATACGACAAATACGAGCAGTACTTC.

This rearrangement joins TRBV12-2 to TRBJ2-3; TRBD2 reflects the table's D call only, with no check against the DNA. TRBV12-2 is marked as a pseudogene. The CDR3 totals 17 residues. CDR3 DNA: TGTGCAAGTCGCTTACGCCTCCAGCGGGGCAGCACAGATACGCAGTATTTT. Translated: CASRLRLQRGSTDTQYF.

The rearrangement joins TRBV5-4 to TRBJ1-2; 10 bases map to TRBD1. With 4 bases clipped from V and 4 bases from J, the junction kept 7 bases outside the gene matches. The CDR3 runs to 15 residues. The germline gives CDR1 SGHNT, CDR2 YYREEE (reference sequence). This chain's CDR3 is CASSTRQGAGYGYTF. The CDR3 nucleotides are TGTGCCAGCAGCACCCGACAGGGGGCAGGCTATGGCTACACCTTC.

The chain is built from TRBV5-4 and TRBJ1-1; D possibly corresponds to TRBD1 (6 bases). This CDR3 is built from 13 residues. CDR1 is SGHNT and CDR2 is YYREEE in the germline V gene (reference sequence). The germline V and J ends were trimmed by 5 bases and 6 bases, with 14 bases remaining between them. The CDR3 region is CASSQGGAAEAFF. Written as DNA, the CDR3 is TGTGCCAGCAGTCAAGGGGGGGCGGCTGAAGCTTTCTTT.

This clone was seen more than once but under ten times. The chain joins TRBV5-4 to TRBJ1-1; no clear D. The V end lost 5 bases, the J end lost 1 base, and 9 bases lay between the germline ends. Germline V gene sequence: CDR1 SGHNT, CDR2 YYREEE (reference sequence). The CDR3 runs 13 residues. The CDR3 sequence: CASSGRKNTEAFF. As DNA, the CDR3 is TGTGCCAGCAGTGGGAGGAAGAACACTGAAGCTTTCTTT.

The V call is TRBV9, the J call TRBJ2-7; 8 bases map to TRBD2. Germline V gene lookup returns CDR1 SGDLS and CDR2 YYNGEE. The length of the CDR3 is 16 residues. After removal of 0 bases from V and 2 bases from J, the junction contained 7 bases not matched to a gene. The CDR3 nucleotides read TGTGCCAGCAGCGTAGGGGCGGGGGGCTTAACCTACGAGCAGTACTTC. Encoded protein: CASSVGAGGLTYEQYF.

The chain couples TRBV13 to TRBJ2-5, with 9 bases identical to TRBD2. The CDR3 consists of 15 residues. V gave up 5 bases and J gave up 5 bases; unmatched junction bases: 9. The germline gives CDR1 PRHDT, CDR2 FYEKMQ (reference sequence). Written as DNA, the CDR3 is TGTGCCAGCAGCGGCCAGGCGGGGGGGCGGGAGACCCAGTACTTC. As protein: CASSGQAGGRETQYF.

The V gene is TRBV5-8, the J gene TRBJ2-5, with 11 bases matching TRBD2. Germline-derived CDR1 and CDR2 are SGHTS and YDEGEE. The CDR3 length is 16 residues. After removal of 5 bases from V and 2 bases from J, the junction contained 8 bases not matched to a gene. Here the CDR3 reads CASREGLADSQETQYF. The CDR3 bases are TGTGCCAGCAGGGAGGGACTAGCGGACTCGCAAGAGACCCAGTACTTC.

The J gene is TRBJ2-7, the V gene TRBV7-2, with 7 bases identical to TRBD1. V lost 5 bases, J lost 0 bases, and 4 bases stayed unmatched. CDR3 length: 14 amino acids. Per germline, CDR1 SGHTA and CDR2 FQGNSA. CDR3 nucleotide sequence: TGTGCCAGCAGCAGGACAGGTCACTCCTACGAGCAGTACTTC. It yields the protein CASSRTGHSYEQYF.

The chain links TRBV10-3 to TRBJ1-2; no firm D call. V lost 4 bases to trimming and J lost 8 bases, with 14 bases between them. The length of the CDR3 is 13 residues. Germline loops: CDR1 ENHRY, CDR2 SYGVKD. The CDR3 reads CAISGAPGAGYTF. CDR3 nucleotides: TGTGCCATCAGTGGGGCTCCAGGTGCAGGCTACACCTTC.

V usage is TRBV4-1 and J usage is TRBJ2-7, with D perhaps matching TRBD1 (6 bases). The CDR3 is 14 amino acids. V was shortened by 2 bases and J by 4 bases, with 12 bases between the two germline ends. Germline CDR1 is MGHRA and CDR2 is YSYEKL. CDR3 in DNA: TGCGCCAGCAGCCAAAGGACAGACCCTTACGAGCAGTACTTC. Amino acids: CASSQRTDPYEQYF.

CDR3: CASSFPRNTEAFF. The DNA of the CDR3 is TGTGCCAGCAGTTTCCCCCGGAACACTGAAGCTTTCTTT. The chain combines TRBV28 with TRBJ1-1; no firm D call. V lost 3 bases and J 1 base, leaving 6 bases between the germline ends. The CDR3 covers 13 residues. Germline V gene sequence: CDR1 MDHEN, CDR2 SYDVKM.

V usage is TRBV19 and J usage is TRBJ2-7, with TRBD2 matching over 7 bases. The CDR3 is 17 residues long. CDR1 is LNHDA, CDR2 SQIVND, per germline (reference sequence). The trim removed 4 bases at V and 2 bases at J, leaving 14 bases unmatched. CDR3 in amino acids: CASSTRVGRESPYEQYF. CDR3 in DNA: TGTGCCAGTAGTACGCGAGTGGGGCGGGAGAGTCCCTACGAGCAGTACTTC.

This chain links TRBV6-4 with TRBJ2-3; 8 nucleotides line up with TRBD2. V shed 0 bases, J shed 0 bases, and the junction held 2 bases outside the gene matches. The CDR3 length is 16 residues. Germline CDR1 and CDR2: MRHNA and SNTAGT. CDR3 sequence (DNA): TGTGCCAGCAGTGACTCGCCGGGGGGGAGCACAGATACGCAGTATTTT. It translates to CASSDSPGGSTDTQYF.

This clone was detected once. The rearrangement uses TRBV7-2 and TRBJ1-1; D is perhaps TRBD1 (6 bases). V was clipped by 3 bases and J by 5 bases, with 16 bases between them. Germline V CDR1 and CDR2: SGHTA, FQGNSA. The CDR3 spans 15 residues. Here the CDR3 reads CASSFGTGLRTEAFF. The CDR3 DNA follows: TGTGCCAGCAGCTTTGGTACAGGGTTGCGTACTGAAGCTTTCTTT.

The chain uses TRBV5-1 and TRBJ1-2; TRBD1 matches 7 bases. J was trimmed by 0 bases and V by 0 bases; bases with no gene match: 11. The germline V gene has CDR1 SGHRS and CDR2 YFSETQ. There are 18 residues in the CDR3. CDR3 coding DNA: TGCGCCAGCAGCTTGGACGACAGGGACCGAATTACTAACTATGGCTACACCTTC. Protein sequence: CASSLDDRDRITNYGYTF.

CDR3 sequence reads: CASSLSLADTGELFF. The DNA of the CDR3 is TGTGCCAGCAGCTTAAGCCTAGCGGACACCGGGGAGCTGTTTTTT. The chain links TRBV7-2 to TRBJ2-2, with 7 bases aligning to TRBD2. V lost 2 bases, J lost 3 bases, and 3 bases stayed unmatched. Germline CDR1 SGHTA, CDR2 FQGNSA. This CDR3 comprises 15 residues.